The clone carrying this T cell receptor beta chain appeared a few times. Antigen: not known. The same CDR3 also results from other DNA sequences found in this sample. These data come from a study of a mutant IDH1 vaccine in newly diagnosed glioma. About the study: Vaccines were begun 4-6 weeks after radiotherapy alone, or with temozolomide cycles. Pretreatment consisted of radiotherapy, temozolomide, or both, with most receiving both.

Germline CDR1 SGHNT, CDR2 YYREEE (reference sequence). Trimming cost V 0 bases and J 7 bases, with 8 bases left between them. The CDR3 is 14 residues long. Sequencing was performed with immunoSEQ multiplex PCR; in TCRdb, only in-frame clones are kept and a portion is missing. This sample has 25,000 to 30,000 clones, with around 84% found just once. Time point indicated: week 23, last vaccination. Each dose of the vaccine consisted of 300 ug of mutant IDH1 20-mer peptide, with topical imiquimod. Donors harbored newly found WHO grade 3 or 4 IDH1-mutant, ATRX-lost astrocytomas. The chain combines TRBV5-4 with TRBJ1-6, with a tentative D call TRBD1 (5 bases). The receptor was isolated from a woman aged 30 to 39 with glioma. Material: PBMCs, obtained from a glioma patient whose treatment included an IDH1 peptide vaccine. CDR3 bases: TGTGCCAGCAGCTTGGGAGGGGTCAATTCACCCCTCCACTTT. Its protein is CASSLGGVNSPLHF.